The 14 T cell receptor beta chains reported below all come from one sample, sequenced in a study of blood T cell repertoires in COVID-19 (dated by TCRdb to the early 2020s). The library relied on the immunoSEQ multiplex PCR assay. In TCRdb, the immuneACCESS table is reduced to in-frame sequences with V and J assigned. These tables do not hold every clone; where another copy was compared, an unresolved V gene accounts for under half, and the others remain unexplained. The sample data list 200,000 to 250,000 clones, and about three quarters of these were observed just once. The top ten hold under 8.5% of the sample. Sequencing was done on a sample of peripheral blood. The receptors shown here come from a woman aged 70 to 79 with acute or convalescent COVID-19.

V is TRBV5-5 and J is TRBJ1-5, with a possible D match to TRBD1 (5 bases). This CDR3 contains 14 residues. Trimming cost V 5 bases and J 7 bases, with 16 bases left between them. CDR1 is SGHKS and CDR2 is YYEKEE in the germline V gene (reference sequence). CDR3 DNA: TGTGCCAGCAGAAAGGGGTGGGGAATACAGCCCCAGCATTTT. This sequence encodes CASRKGWGIQPQHF.

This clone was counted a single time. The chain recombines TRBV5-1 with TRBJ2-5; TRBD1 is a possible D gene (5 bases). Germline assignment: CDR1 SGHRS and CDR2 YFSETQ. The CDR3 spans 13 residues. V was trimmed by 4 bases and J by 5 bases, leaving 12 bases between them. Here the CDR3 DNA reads TGCGCCAGCAGCCCCAGACAGAGGGAGACCCAGTACTTC. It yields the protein CASSPRQRETQYF. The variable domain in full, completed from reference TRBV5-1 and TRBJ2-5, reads KAGVTQTPRYLIKTRGQQVTLSCSPISGHRSVSWYQQTPGQGLQFLFEYFSETQRNKGNFPGRFSGRQFSNSRSEMNVSTLELGDSALYLCASSPRQRETQYFGPGTRLLVL.

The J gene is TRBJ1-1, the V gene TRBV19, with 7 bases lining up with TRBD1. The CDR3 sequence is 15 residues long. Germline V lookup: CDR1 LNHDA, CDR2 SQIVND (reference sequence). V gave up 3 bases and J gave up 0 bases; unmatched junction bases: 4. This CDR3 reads CASSIEGQLNTEAFF. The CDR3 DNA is TGTGCCAGTAGTATCGAGGGACAGTTGAACACTGAAGCTTTCTTT.

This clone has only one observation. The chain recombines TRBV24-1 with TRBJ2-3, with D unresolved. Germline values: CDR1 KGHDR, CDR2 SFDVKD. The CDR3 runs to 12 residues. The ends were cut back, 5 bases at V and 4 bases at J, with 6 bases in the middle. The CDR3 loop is CATSVKSDTQYF. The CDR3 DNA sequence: TGTGCCACCAGTGTTAAATCAGATACGCAGTATTTT.

CDR3: CASSLEGAGLNTEAFF. In DNA form, the CDR3 reads TGTGCCAGCAGCTTAGAGGGGGCAGGCTTGAACACTGAAGCTTTCTTT. This chain connects TRBV7-8 to TRBJ1-1; 7 bases line up with TRBD1. The CDR3 totals 16 residues. Germline V lookup: CDR1 SGHVS, CDR2 FQNEAQ. Germline trimming cut 1 base from V and 0 bases from J; bases unmatched to any gene: 5.

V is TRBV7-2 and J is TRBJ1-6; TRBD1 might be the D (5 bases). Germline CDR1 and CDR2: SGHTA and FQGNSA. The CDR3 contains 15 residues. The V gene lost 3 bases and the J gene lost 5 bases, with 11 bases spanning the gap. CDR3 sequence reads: CASSFFQGNNSPLHF. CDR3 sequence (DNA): TGTGCCAGCAGCTTTTTCCAGGGAAATAATTCACCCCTCCACTTT.

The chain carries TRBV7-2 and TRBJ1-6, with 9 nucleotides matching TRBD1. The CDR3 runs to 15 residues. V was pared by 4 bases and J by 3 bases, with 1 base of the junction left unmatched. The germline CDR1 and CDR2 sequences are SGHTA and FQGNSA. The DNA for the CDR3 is TGTGCCAGCAGCTCGACAGGGGGCTATAATTCACCCCTCCACTTT. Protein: CASSSTGGYNSPLHF.

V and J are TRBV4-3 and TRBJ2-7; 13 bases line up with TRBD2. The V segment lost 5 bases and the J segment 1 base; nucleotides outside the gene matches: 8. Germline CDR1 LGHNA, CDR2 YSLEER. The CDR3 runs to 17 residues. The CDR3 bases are TGCGCCAGCAGCGAACTAGCGGGGGGGAACCCTTCCTACGAGCAGTACTTC. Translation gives CASSELAGGNPSYEQYF.

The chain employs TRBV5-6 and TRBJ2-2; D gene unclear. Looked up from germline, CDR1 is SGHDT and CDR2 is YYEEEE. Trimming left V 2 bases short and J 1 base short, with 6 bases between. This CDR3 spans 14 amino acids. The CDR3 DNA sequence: TGTGCCAGCAGCTTCCCTAGGAACACCGGGGAGCTGTTTTTT. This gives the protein CASSFPRNTGELFF.

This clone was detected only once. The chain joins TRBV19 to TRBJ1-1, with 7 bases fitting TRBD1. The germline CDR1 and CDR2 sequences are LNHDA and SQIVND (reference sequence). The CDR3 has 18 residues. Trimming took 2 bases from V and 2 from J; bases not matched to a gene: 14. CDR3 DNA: TGTGCCAGTAGTATATGGGGCGGGACAGTGGTTCCTAACACTGAAGCTTTCTTT. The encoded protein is CASSIWGGTVVPNTEAFF.

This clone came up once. In nucleotides, the CDR3 is TGTGCCAGCAGCTTTGGCCAGGAAACCTACGAGCAGTACTTC. This codes for CASSFGQETYEQYF. The chain carries TRBV7-9 and TRBJ2-7, with D unclear. Trimming took off 3 bases at V and 2 bases at J, with 11 bases between the two ends. This CDR3 is 14 amino acids long. Germline CDR1 is SEHNR and CDR2 is FQNEAQ (reference sequence).

The CDR3 DNA reads as TGTGCCTGGCTTCCGACAGGGAGGACAATCGCGTCTGGAAACACCATATATTTT. Residues: CAWLPTGRTIASGNTIYF. The genes are TRBV30 and TRBJ1-3; TRBD1 agrees at 7 bases. CDR1 and CDR2 (germline): GTSNPN, SVGIG (reference sequence). The V gene end was trimmed by 5 bases and the J gene end by 1 base; junction bases not matched to a gene: 17. The CDR3 has 18 residues. The complete variable domain, with remaining parts taken from reference TRBV30 and TRBJ1-3, reads SQTIHQWPATLVQPVGSPLSLECTVEGTSNPNLYWYRQAAGRGLQLLFYSVGIGQISSEVPQNLSASRPQDRQFILSSKKLLLSDSGFYLCAWLPTGRTIASGNTIYFGEGSWLTVV.

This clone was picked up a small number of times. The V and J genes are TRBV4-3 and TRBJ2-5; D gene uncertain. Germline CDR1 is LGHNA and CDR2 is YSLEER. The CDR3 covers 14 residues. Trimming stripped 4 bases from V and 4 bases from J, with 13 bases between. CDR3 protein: CASSPLMWAETQYF. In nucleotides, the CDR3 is TGCGCCAGCAGCCCCCTAATGTGGGCAGAGACCCAGTACTTC.

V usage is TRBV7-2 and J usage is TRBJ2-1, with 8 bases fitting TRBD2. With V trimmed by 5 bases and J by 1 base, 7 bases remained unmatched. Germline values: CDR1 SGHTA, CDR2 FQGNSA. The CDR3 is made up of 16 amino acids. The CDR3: CASSPGGAFSYNEQFF. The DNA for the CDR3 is TGTGCCAGCAGCCCCGGGGGGGCCTTTTCCTACAATGAGCAGTTCTTC.